This entry is about one T cell receptor beta chain. This record belongs to a study of T cell clones after liver transplantation. Here immunoSEQ multiplex PCR was the method, and the copy in TCRdb shows in-frame clones only, minus some. This sample carries some 70,000 clones, roughly 80% of them seen once, and the ten largest clones take around 0.66%. The sample consisted of CD4+ T cells from blood, taken before liver transplant. This clonotype was sampled from a human donor who received a liver transplant.

CDR3 in amino acids: CASSPRSGGTSNQPQHF. The CDR3 DNA reads TGTGCCAGCTCACCTCGCTCAGGGGGGACTAGCAATCAGCCCCAGCATTTT. The chain couples TRBV18 to TRBJ1-5; 7 bases agree with TRBD1. With 3 bases clipped from V and 0 bases from J, the junction kept 8 bases outside the gene matches. The germline gives CDR1 KGHSH, CDR2 LQKENI. The CDR3 has 17 amino acids.